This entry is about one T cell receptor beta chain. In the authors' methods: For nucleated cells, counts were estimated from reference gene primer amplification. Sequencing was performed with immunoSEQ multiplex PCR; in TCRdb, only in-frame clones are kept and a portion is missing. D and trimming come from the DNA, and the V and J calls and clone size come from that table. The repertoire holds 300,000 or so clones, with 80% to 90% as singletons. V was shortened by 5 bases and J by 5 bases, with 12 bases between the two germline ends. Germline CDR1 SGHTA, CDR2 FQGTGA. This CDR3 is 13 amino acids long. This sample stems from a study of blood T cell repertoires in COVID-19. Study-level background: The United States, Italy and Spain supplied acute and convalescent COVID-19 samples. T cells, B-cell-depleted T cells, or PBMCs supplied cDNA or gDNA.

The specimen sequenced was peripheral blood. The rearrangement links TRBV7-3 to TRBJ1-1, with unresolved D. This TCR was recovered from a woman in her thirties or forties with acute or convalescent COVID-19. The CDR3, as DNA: TGTGCCAGCAGCATTAAGAGAGAGACTGAAGCTTTCTTT. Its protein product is CASSIKRETEAFF.